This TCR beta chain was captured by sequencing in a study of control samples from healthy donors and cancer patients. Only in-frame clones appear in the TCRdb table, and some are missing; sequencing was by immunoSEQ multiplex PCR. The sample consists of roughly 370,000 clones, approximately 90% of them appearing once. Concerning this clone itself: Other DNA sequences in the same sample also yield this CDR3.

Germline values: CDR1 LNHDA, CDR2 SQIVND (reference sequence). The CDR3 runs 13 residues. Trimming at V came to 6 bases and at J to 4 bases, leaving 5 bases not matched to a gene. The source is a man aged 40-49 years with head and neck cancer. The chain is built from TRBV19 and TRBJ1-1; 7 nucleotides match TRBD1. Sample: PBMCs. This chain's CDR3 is CASSHRGGTEAFF. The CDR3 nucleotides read TGTGCCAGTAGCCACAGGGGTGGCACTGAAGCTTTCTTT. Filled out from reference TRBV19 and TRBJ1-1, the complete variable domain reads DGGITQSPKYLFRKEGQNVTLSCEQNLNHDAMYWYRQDPGQGLRLIYYSQIVNDFQKGDIAEGYSVSREKKESFPLTVTSAQKNPTAFYLCASSHRGGTEAFFGQGTRLTVV.